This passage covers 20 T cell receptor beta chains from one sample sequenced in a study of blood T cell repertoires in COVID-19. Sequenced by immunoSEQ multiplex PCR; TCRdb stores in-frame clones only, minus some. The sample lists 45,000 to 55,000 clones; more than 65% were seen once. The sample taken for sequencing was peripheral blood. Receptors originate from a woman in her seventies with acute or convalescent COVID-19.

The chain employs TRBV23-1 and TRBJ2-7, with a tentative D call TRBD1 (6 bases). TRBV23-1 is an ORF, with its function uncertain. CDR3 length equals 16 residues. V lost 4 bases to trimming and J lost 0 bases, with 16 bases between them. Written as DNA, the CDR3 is TGCGCCAGCAGTCCCGTTGGGGGCACAAGCTCCTACGAGCAGTACTTC. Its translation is CASSPVGGTSSYEQYF.

This CDR3 is CAWNTGQASYNEQFF. CDR3 nucleotide sequence: TGTGCCTGGAATACGGGACAGGCCTCCTACAATGAGCAGTTCTTC. The chain uses TRBV30 and TRBJ2-1, with TRBD1 matching over 8 bases. V trimming: 4 bases; J trimming: 0 bases; junction bases outside the gene matches: 5. This CDR3 region has 15 residues. Per the germline V gene, CDR1 is GTSNPN and CDR2 is SVGIG (reference sequence).

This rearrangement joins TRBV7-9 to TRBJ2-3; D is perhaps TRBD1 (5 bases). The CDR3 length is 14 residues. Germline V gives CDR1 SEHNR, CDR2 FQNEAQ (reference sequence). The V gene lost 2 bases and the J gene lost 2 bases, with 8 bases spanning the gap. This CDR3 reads CASSLQGYTDTQYF. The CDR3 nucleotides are TGTGCCAGCAGCTTACAGGGTTACACAGATACGCAGTATTTT.

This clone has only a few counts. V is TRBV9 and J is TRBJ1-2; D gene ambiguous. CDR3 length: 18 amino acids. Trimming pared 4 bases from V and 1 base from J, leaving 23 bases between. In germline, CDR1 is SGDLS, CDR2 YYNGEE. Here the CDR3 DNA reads TGTGCCAGCAGCCCCCACGGTCAGGCGCCAGAATATAACTATGGCTACACCTTC. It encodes CASSPHGQAPEYNYGYTF.

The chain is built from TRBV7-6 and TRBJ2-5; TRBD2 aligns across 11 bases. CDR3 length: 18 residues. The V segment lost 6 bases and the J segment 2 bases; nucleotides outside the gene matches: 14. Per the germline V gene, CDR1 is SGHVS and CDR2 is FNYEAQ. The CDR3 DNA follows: TGTGCCAGCAGTTCTAATCCACCGTTAGCGGGGGGGCAAGAGACCCAGTACTTC. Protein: CASSSNPPLAGGQETQYF.

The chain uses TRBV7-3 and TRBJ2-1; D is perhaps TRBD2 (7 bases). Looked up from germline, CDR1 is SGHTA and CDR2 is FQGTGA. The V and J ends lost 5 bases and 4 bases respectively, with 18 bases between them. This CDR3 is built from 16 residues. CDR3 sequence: CASSPSRGGSYNEQFF. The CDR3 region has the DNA TGTGCCAGCAGCCCGTCGAGGGGGGGGTCTTACAATGAGCAGTTCTTC. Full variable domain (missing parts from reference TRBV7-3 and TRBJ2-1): GAGVSQTPSNKVTEKGKYVELRCDPISGHTALYWYRQSLGQGPEFLIYFQGTGAADDSGLPNDRFFAVRPEGSVSTLKIQRTERGDSAVYLCASSPSRGGSYNEQFFGPGTRLTVL.

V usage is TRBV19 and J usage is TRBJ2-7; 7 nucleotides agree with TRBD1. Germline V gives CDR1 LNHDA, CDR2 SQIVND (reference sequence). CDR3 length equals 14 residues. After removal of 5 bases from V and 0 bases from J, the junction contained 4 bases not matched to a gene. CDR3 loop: CASSQTGSSYEQYF. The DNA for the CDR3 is TGTGCCAGTAGTCAGACAGGGAGCTCCTACGAGCAGTACTTC.

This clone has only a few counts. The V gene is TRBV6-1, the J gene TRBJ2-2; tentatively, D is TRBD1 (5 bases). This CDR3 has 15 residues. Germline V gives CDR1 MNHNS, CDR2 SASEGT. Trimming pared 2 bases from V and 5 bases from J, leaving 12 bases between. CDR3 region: CASSETDTGTGELFF. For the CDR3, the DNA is TGTGCCAGCAGTGAAACGGACACCGGTACCGGGGAGCTGTTTTTT.

The CDR3 protein is CASSLPQTGSGNTIYF. In DNA form, the CDR3 reads TGTGCCAGCAGCTTGCCCCAGACTGGATCTGGAAACACCATATATTTT. The V and J genes are TRBV5-6 and TRBJ1-3, with D uncertain. Germline lookup yields CDR1 SGHDT and CDR2 YYEEEE. This CDR3 has 16 amino acids. Trimming left V 1 base short and J 1 base short, with 12 bases between.

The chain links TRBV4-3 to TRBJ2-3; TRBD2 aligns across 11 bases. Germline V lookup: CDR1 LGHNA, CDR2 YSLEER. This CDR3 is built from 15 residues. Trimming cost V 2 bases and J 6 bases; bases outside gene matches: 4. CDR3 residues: CASSQTTSGSDTQYF. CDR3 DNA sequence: TGCGCCAGCAGCCAAACAACTAGCGGGAGTGATACGCAGTATTTT.

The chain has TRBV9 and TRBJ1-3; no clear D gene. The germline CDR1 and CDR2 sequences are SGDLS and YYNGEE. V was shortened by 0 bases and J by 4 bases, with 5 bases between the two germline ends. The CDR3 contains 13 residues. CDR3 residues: CASSVAEGNTIYF. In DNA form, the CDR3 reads TGTGCCAGCAGCGTAGCTGAGGGAAACACCATATATTTT.

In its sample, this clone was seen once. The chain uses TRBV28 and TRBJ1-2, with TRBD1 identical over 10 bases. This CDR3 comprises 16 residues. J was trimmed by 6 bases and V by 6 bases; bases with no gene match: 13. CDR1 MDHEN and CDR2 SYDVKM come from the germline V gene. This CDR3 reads CASSRPGQGLTDGYTF. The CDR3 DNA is TGTGCCAGCAGCAGGCCGGGACAGGGGTTGACTGATGGCTACACCTTC.

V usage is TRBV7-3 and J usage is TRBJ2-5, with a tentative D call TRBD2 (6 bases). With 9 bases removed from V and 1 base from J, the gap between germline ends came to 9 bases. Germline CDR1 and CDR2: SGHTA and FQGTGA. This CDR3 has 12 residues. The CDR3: CARRGGQETQYF. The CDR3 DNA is TGTGCCAGAAGGGGAGGCCAAGAGACCCAGTACTTC. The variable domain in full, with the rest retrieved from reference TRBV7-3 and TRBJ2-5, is GAGVSQTPSNKVTEKGKYVELRCDPISGHTALYWYRQSLGQGPEFLIYFQGTGAADDSGLPNDRFFAVRPEGSVSTLKIQRTERGDSAVYLCARRGGQETQYFGPGTRLLVL.

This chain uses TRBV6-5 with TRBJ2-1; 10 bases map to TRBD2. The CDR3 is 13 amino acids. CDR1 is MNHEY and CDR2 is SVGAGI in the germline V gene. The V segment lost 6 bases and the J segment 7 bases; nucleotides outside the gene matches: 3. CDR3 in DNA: TGTGCCAGCAGACCGGGACTAGCGAATGAGCAGTTCTTC. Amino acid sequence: CASRPGLANEQFF.

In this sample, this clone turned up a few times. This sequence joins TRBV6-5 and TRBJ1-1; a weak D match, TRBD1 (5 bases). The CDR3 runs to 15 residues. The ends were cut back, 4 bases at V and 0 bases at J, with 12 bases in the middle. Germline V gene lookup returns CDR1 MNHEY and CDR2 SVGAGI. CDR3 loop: CASSFNRRLNTEAFF. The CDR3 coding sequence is TGTGCCAGCAGTTTTAACAGGAGATTGAACACTGAAGCTTTCTTT.

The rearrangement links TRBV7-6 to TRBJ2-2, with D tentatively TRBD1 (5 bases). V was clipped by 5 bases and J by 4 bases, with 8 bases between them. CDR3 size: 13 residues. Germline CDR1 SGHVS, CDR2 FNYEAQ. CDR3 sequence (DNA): TGTGCCAGCAGCATACAGGCCACCGGGGAGCTGTTTTTT. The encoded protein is CASSIQATGELFF.

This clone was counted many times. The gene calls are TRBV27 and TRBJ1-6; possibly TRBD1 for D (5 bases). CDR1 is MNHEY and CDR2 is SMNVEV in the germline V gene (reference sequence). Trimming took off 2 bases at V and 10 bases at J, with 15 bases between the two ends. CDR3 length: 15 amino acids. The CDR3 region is CASSLRRAGESPLHF. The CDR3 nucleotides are TGTGCCAGCAGTTTACGGCGGGCGGGGGAGTCACCCCTCCACTTT.

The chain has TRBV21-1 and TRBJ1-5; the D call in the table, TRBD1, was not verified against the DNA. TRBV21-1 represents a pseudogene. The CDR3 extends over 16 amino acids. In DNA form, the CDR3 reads TGTGCCAGCAGCAAATGGGCAGGTTATAGCAATCAGCCCCAGCATTTT. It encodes CASSKWAGYSNQPQHF.

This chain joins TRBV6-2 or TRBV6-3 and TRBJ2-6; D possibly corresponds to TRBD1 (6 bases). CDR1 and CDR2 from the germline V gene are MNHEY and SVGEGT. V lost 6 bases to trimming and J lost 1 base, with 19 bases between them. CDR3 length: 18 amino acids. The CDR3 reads CASSRRDTTPSGANVLTF. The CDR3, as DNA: TGTGCCAGCAGCCGACGGGACACAACCCCATCTGGGGCCAACGTCCTGACTTTC.

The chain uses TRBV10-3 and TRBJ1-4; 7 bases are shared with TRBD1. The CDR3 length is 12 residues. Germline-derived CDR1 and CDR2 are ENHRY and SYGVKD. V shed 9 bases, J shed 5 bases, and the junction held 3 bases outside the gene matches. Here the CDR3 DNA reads TGTGCCATTTCACAGGGGAATGAAAAACTGTTTTTT. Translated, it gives CAISQGNEKLFF.